This T cell receptor (beta chain) was obtained from a study of cytomegalovirus exposure and HLA in healthy donors. A note on this clone: What it binds is unknown.

Notes on the study in general: It was taken for granted in presence/absence analyses that sequencing depth across donors was roughly uniform. When the data were analyzed later, several of the most significant clusters appeared to be linked to common viral pathogens.

A multiplex PCR was run with 60 Vbeta primers and 13 Jbeta primers. The table came from immunoSEQ multiplex PCR; TCRdb's copy has only in-frame clones and leaves some out. In the table there are about 200,000 clones, more than 85% of which are singletons. The TCR comes from a woman between 18 and 29 years old in good health and CMV-seronegative. The sequenced sample consisted of PBMCs.

The CDR3 here is CASSFENEQFF. The CDR3 nucleotides read TGTGCCAGCAGCTTCGAGAATGAGCAGTTCTTC. J is TRBJ2-1 and V is TRBV9; D gene unclear. Germline V CDR1 and CDR2: SGDLS, YYNGEE. The CDR3 is 11 residues long. V was trimmed by 4 bases and J by 7 bases, leaving 6 bases between them.